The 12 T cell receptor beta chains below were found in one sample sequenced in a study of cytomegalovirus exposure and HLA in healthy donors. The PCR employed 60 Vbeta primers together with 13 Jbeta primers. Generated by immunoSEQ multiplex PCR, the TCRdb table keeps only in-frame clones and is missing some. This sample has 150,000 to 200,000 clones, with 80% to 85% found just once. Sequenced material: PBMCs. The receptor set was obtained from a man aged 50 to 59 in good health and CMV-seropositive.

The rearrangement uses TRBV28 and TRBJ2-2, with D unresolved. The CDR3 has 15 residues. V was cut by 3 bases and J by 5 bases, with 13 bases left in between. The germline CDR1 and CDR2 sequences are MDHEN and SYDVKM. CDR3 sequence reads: CASSFKAADTGELFF. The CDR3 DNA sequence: TGTGCCAGCAGTTTTAAGGCGGCGGATACCGGGGAGCTGTTTTTT. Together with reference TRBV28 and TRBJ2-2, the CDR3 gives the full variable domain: DVKVTQSSRYLVKRTGEKVFLECVQDMDHENMFWYRQDPGLGLRLIYFSYDVKMKEKGDIPEGYSVSREKKERFSLILESASTNQTSMYLCASSFKAADTGELFFGEGSRLTVL.

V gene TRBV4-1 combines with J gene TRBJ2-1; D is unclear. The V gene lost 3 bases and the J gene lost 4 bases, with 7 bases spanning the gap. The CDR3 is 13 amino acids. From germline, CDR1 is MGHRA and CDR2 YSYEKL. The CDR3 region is CASSHQNYNEQFF. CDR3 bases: TGCGCCAGCAGCCATCAAAATTACAATGAGCAGTTCTTC.

This chain's CDR3 is CASSSGQGIAGYTF. The CDR3, as DNA: TGCGCCAGCAGCTCCGGACAGGGAATCGCTGGCTACACCTTC. V is TRBV5-1 and J is TRBJ1-2; TRBD1 matches at 8 bases. Trimming cost V 3 bases and J 7 bases; bases outside gene matches: 8. Germline V gene sequence: CDR1 SGHRS, CDR2 YFSETQ. This CDR3 spans 14 amino acids.

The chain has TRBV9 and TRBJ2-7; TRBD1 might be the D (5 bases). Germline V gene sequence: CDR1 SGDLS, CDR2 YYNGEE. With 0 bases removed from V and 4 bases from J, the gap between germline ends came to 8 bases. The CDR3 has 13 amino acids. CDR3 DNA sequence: TGTGCCAGCAGCGTAGTTTCAGGGTACGAGCAGTACTTC. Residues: CASSVVSGYEQYF.

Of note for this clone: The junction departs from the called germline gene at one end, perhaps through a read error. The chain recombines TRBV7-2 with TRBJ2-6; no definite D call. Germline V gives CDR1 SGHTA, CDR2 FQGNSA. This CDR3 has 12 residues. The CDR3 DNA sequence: TGTGCCAGCAGCTTAGGTTCGATAAGACTTGCTTTC. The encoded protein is CASSLGSIRLAF. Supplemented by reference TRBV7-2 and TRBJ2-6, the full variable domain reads GAGVSQSPSNKVTEKGKDVELRCDPISGHTALYWYRQSLGQGLEFLIYFQGNSAPDKSGLPSDRFSAERTGGSVSTLTIQRTQQEDSAVYLCASSLGSIRLAFGAGSRLTVL.

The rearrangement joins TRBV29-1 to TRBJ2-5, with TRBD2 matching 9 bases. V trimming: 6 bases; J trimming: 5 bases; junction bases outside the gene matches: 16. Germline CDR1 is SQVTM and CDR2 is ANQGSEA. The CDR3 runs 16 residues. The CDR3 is CSVAPNSGGLFETQYF. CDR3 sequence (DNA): TGCAGCGTAGCTCCTAATAGCGGGGGTTTGTTTGAGACCCAGTACTTC.

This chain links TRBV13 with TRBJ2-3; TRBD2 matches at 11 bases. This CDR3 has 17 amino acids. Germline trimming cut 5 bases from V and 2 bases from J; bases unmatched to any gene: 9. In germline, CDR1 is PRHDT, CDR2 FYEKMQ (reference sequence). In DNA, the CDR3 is TGTGCCAGCAGCACAAATAGCGGGAGGGGTCTCACAGATACGCAGTATTTT. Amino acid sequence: CASSTNSGRGLTDTQYF.

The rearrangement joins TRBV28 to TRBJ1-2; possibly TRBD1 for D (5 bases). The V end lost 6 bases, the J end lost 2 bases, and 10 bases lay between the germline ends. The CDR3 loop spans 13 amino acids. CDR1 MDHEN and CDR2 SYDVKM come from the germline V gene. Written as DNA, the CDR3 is TGTGCCAGCAGACCACGGGGGAACTATGGCTACACCTTC. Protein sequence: CASRPRGNYGYTF.

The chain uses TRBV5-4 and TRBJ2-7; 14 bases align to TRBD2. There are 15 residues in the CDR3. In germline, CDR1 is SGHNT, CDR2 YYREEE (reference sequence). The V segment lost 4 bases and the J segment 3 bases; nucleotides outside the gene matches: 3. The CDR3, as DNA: TGTGCCAGCAGCCGACTAGCGGGAGGGATCTACGAGCAGTACTTC. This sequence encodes CASSRLAGGIYEQYF.

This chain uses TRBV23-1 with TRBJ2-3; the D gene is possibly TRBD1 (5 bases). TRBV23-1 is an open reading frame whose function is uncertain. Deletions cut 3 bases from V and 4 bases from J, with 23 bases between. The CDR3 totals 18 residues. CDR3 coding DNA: TGCGCCAGCAGTCATTCTTGGGTGGGGCTAGACGGTCCAGATACGCAGTATTTT. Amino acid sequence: CASSHSWVGLDGPDTQYF.

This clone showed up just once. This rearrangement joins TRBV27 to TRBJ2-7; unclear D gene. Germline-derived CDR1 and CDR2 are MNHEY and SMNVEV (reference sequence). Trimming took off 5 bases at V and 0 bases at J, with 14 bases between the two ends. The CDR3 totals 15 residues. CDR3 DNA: TGTGCCAGCAGTCCCGGTATATCAAGCTCCTACGAGCAGTACTTC. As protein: CASSPGISSSYEQYF.

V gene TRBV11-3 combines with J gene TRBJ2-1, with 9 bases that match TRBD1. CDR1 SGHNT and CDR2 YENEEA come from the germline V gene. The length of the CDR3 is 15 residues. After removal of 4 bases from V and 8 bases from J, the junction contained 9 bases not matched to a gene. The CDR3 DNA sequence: TGTGCCAGCAGCTCTGACAGGGGGAGCGCGCATGAGCAGTTCTTC. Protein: CASSSDRGSAHEQFF.